Below are 25 T cell receptor beta chains sequenced from a single sample in a study of identical twins. Via MiXCR, TCRdb re-called the 5' RACE reads, giving one row per CDR3 protein. The sample yields 270,000 or so distinct CDR3 sequences, around 8% seen once. Another study also made use of these data, one on yellow fever vaccine responses in identical twins.

The sequenced material came from CD8+ T cells sorted from blood. All receptors derive from a woman between 18 and 29 years old in good health.

The chain links TRBV12-3 or TRBV12-4 to TRBJ2-7; either TRBD1 or TRBD2 may fit D (5 bases each). The CDR3 is 14 amino acids. The V gene lost 5 bases and the J gene lost 2 bases, with 13 bases spanning the gap. In DNA form, the CDR3 reads TGTGCCAGCAGTGCCGGGACGCTTCCCTACGAGCAGTACTTC. Its translation is CASSAGTLPYEQYF.

This clonotype was detected ten times or more. J is TRBJ2-3 and V is TRBV9; 12 bases line up with TRBD1. Trimming cost V 4 bases and J 4 bases; bases outside gene matches: 7. CDR1 and CDR2 from the germline V gene are SGDLS and YYNGEE. This CDR3 contains 16 residues. CDR3 in amino acids: CASSSRDRGRADTQYF. CDR3 bases: TGTGCCAGCAGCTCCCGGGACAGGGGGCGCGCAGATACGCAGTATTTT.

This clonotype was observed many times. The chain couples TRBV12-3 or TRBV12-4 to TRBJ1-5, with D unclear. This CDR3 is built from 15 residues. Between the trimmed V and J ends, which lost 5 bases and 0 bases, there was a span of 11 bases. The DNA for the CDR3 is TGTGCCAGCAGTACAGACAACTATAGCAATCAGCCCCAGCATTTT. It is translated as CASSTDNYSNQPQHF.

This chain links TRBV7-8 with TRBJ1-3, with 7 bases that match TRBD1. Germline V lookup: CDR1 SGHVS, CDR2 FQNEAQ. This CDR3 contains 15 residues. V shed 1 base, J shed 6 bases, and the junction held 6 bases outside the gene matches. The CDR3, as DNA: TGTGCCAGCAGCTTAGTCGTGACAGGGAAAAACACCATATATTTT. Translating it yields CASSLVVTGKNTIYF.

This chain links TRBV12-3 or TRBV12-4 with TRBJ2-2; 12 nucleotides match TRBD1. J was trimmed by 3 bases and V by 3 bases; bases with no gene match: 2. The CDR3 covers 16 residues. The CDR3 coding sequence is TGTGCCAGCAGTTTGGGACAGGGGGCGGACACCGGGGAGCTGTTTTTT. Amino acids: CASSLGQGADTGELFF.

This chain connects TRBV3-1 to TRBJ2-7, with 9 bases lining up with TRBD1. The CDR3 runs to 15 residues. V lost 4 bases and J lost 0; bases outside the gene matches: 4. The germline V gene has CDR1 LGHDT and CDR2 YNNKEL (reference sequence). The CDR3 region is CASSPPTGGSYEQYF. The CDR3 nucleotides are TGTGCCAGCAGCCCCCCGACAGGGGGCTCCTACGAGCAGTACTTC.

The V gene is TRBV14, the J gene TRBJ1-1; TRBD1 might be the D (6 bases). The CDR3 loop spans 14 amino acids. Germline V gene sequence: CDR1 SGHDN, CDR2 FVKESK. Trimming left V 0 bases short and J 11 bases short, with 16 bases between. The CDR3 DNA sequence: TGTGCCAGCAGCCAAGATCTTAGGGGGTCTCGGGCTTTCTTT. This encodes CASSQDLRGSRAFF.

This clonotype was picked up many times. The CDR3 loop reads CQNKGFKDTEAFF. For the CDR3, the DNA is TGCCAGAATAAGGGATTTAAGGACACTGAAGCTTTCTTT. The chain carries TRBV20-1 and TRBJ1-1; D not certain. The germline CDR1 and CDR2 sequences are DFQATT and SNEGSKA (reference sequence). The CDR3 is made up of 13 amino acids.

The chain uses TRBV6-5 and TRBJ2-2; 8 positions match TRBD1. The germline CDR1 and CDR2 sequences are MNHEY and SVGAGI. V was pared by 0 bases and J by 1 base, with 1 base of the junction left unmatched. This CDR3 is built from 16 residues. CDR3 DNA: TGTGCCAGCAGTTACTCGGGACAGGTGAACACCGGGGAGCTGTTTTTT. Translating it yields CASSYSGQVNTGELFF.

This clonotype appeared many times. The chain joins TRBV4-3 to TRBJ1-5; D call uncertain. The V gene lost 0 bases and the J gene lost 0 bases, with 6 bases spanning the gap. Germline assignment: CDR1 LGHNA and CDR2 YSLEER. The CDR3 is made up of 15 amino acids. CDR3 DNA: TGCGCCAGCAGCCAAGATCGCGATAGCAATCAGCCCCAGCATTTT. This gives the protein CASSQDRDSNQPQHF.

This clonotype was seen more than once but under ten times. Here the CDR3 DNA reads TGCGCCAGCAGCCAAGGAACCGTCTACGAGCAGTACTTC. Residues: CASSQGTVYEQYF. The chain recombines TRBV4-3 with TRBJ2-7, with D unresolved. Germline assignment: CDR1 LGHNA and CDR2 YSLEER. The V gene lost 1 base and the J gene lost 3 bases, with 7 bases spanning the gap. The CDR3 has 13 residues.

This clonotype was picked up a small number of times. This chain joins TRBV6-4 and TRBJ2-3; 7 bases match TRBD2. The CDR3 spans 14 residues. Germline V lookup: CDR1 MRHNA, CDR2 SNTAGT. V was clipped by 6 bases and J by 2 bases; unmatched bases: 5. As DNA, the CDR3 is TGTGCCAGCAGAAGACTAGCTTACACAGATACGCAGTATTTT. This translates into CASRRLAYTDTQYF.

The table lists this clonotype with many counts. The gene calls are TRBV4-3 and TRBJ2-1; TRBD2 aligns across 8 bases. V lost 1 base to trimming and J lost 8 bases; unmatched junction nucleotides: 10. The CDR3 is 16 amino acids. Per germline, CDR1 LGHNA and CDR2 YSLEER. The chain's CDR3 is CASSQGLTGGNYEQFF. The CDR3 region has the DNA TGCGCCAGCAGCCAAGGTTTAACGGGAGGGAACTATGAGCAGTTCTTC.

V usage is TRBV7-9 and J usage is TRBJ2-7, with 8 positions matching TRBD1. The CDR3 length is 15 residues. CDR1 and CDR2 (germline): SEHNR, FQNEAQ (reference sequence). V lost 5 bases to trimming and J lost 5 bases; unmatched junction nucleotides: 11. CDR3: CASSPKTGDRDEQYF. The CDR3 nucleotides are TGTGCCAGCAGCCCCAAGACAGGGGATCGAGACGAGCAGTACTTC.

V and J are TRBV25-1 and TRBJ2-5, with TRBD2 identical over 10 bases. CDR1 is MGHDK, CDR2 SYGVNS, per germline. With 3 bases clipped from V and 5 bases from J, the junction kept 12 bases outside the gene matches. The CDR3 loop spans 17 amino acids. The CDR3 bases are TGTGCCAGCAGTGATGGCGTCCTAGCGGGGGCCCGGGAGACCCAGTACTTC. It yields the protein CASSDGVLAGARETQYF.

This clonotype was picked up many times. The chain joins TRBV7-8 to TRBJ2-7; 9 nucleotides line up with TRBD2. The CDR3 sequence is 16 residues long. The germline V gene encodes CDR1 SGHVS and CDR2 FQNEAQ. V shed 0 bases, J shed 2 bases, and the junction held 5 bases outside the gene matches. The CDR3 DNA is TGTGCCAGCAGCTTAGCGAAGACTAGCGGAACCTACGAGCAGTACTTC. It codes for CASSLAKTSGTYEQYF.

The CDR3 DNA reads TGTGCCAGCAGCCAAGACAGGGGGGTTGATGAAAAACTGTTTTTT. This translates into CASSQDRGVDEKLFF. V is TRBV3-1 and J is TRBJ1-4, with 7 bases aligning to TRBD1. Germline CDR1 is LGHDT and CDR2 is YNNKEL (reference sequence). The V and J ends lost 0 bases and 6 bases, in that order; junction bases with no gene match: 4. CDR3 length equals 15 residues.

This clonotype was observed at least ten times. The chain has TRBV27 and TRBJ1-5, with TRBD1 as a possible D gene (5 bases). The CDR3 sequence is 14 residues long. The germline gives CDR1 MNHEY, CDR2 SMNVEV (reference sequence). V lost 8 bases, J lost 2 bases, and 13 bases lay in between. CDR3 in amino acids: CASGAGWGNQPQHF. CDR3 sequence (DNA): TGTGCCAGCGGGGCTGGGTGGGGCAATCAGCCCCAGCATTTT.

There are many counts of this clonotype. This rearrangement joins TRBV12-3 or TRBV12-4 to TRBJ2-1, with 8 nucleotides matching TRBD2. Trimming at V came to 5 bases and at J to 5 bases, leaving 5 bases not matched to a gene. The CDR3 is 14 amino acids. CDR3: CASSPGTSHNEQFF. The CDR3 DNA reads TGTGCCAGCAGTCCGGGGACTAGTCACAATGAGCAGTTCTTC.

This clonotype was counted ten times or more. V gene TRBV7-6 combines with J gene TRBJ2-7; no reliable D call. Deletions cut 2 bases from V and 0 bases from J, with 11 bases between. CDR3 length: 15 amino acids. The germline CDR1 and CDR2 sequences are SGHVS and FNYEAQ. The CDR3, as DNA: TGTGCCAGCAGCTTATCTTTCTTGAGCTCCTACGAGCAGTACTTC. Protein sequence: CASSLSFLSSYEQYF.

This clonotype has just a few counts. The rearrangement uses TRBV4-3 and TRBJ2-7, with D perhaps TRBD2 (6 bases). Germline assignment: CDR1 LGHNA and CDR2 YSLEER. The CDR3 is made up of 15 amino acids. The ends were cut back, 0 bases at V and 2 bases at J, with 11 bases in the middle. CDR3 sequence: CASSQDAGLPYEQYF. The CDR3 region has the DNA TGCGCCAGCAGCCAAGACGCGGGACTCCCCTACGAGCAGTACTTC.

The sample holds a few counts of this clonotype. The chain joins TRBV27 to TRBJ2-1; D is perhaps TRBD1 or TRBD2 (5 bases each). Between the trimmed V and J ends, which lost 2 bases and 10 bases, there was a span of 12 bases. The CDR3 totals 13 residues. Germline V lookup: CDR1 MNHEY, CDR2 SMNVEV (reference sequence). In DNA form, the CDR3 reads TGTGCCAGCAGTTTAGCTTCGGGGCTGGAGCAGTTCTTC. Encoded protein: CASSLASGLEQFF.

The sample holds a few counts of this clonotype. The chain has TRBV7-8 and TRBJ1-2; D is perhaps TRBD1 (6 bases). Germline V gene sequence: CDR1 SGHVS, CDR2 FQNEAQ. V was trimmed by 5 bases and J by 4 bases, leaving 17 bases between them. The CDR3 extends over 15 amino acids. CDR3 sequence: CASSTTGHVGYGYTF. In nucleotides, the CDR3 is TGTGCCAGCAGCACTACAGGGCATGTTGGCTATGGCTACACCTTC.

This clonotype was counted only a few times. V and J are TRBV7-9 and TRBJ2-3; D gene ambiguous. The germline V gene has CDR1 SEHNR and CDR2 FQNEAQ (reference sequence). The V and J ends lost 5 bases and 7 bases respectively, with 19 bases between them. This CDR3 comprises 15 residues. DNA of the CDR3: TGTGCCAGCAGCCCACGGAACCAGCCAGGATATACGCAGTATTTT. It specifies CASSPRNQPGYTQYF.

This clonotype was counted between two and nine times. The V and J genes are TRBV27 and TRBJ1-2; D ambiguous. CDR1 is MNHEY and CDR2 is SMNVEV in the germline V gene (reference sequence). The CDR3 extends over 14 amino acids. Between the trimmed V and J ends, which lost 3 bases and 4 bases, there was a span of 12 bases. CDR3 nucleotides: TGTGCCAGCAGTTTTGGGAGGGAAGGCTATGGCTACACCTTC. This codes for CASSFGREGYGYTF.